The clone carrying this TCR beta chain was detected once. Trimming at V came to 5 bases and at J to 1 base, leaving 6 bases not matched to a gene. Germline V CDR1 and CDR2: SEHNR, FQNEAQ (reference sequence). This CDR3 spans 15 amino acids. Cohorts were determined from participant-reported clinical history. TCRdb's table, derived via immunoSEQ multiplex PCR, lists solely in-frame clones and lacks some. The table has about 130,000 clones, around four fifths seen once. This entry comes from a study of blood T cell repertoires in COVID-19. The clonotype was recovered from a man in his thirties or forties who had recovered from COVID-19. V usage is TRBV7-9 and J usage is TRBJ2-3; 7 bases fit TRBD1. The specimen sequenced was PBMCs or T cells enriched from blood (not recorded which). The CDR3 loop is CASSRTGTGTDTQYF. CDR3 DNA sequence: TGTGCCAGCAGCCGAACCGGGACAGGCACAGATACGCAGTATTTT.